The sample holds a few counts of the clone carrying this TCR beta chain. The antigen remains undetermined. Each donor supplied 8 to 10 milliliters of peripheral blood. Combining a sample-barcoded 5' primer with a J-beta primer mix, a second PCR ran for about 6 to 11 cycles. TCRdb fed the 5' RACE reads into MiXCR, producing one record per CDR3 protein. The sample has hundreds of thousands of distinct CDR3 sequences, roughly three fifths seen once. This sample is part of a study of blood T cells in healthy people across ages. General study results and limits: TCR beta diversity per million T cells fell roughly linearly with age.

The CDR3 consists of 14 residues. V lost 3 bases, J lost 3 bases, and 12 bases lay in between. The germline CDR1 and CDR2 sequences are DFQATT and SNEGSKA (reference sequence). The sequence was obtained from a man aged 35 to 55 in good health. The gene calls are TRBV20-1 and TRBJ2-1; either TRBD1 or TRBD2 may supply D (5 bases each). The sequencing input was blood. The CDR3 DNA reads as TGCAGTGCTAGCGGGACGGCCCACTACAATGAGCAGTTCTTC. Translation gives CSASGTAHYNEQFF.